This T cell receptor (beta chain) is from a study of cytomegalovirus exposure and HLA in healthy donors. The overall study: The roughly 120 validation repertoires, a later analysis reported, used the same platform as the approximately 650 first-cohort repertoires. Study-wide results and caveats: Generally TCR sequences proved uncommon, though certain public TCRs appeared in numerous donors. Cytomegalovirus-associated status was assigned to about 150 TCR beta chains.

Only in-frame clones appear in the TCRdb table, and some are missing; sequencing was by immunoSEQ multiplex PCR. In the table there are 150,000 to 200,000 clones, about 96% of which are singletons. While the first cohort had hundreds of subjects, the donors belonged to the separate validation cohort of about 120 subjects. CDR1 is SGHTS and CDR2 is YDEGEE in the germline V gene. Trimming cost V 2 bases and J 1 base; bases outside gene matches: 4. The CDR3 is 16 residues long. This clone was observed once. What it binds is unknown. The material sequenced was PBMCs. This TCR was recovered from a woman aged 18-35 years in good health and CMV-seronegative. The chain recombines TRBV5-8 with TRBJ2-2; TRBD2 matches 8 bases. The CDR3 is CASSLLRGVNTGELFF. CDR3 nucleotides: TGTGCCAGCAGCTTACTGCGGGGGGTGAACACCGGGGAGCTGTTTTTT.